This is a list of T cell receptor beta chains from one sample in a study of human T cells and chemical hapten exposure. One entry per CDR3 protein, called by TCRdb with MiXCR from the RACE reads. The repertoire includes more than 65,000 distinct CDR3 sequences, about a tenth of them detected once, and roughly 1.5% sits in the top ten. The material was whole blood, obtained in connection with sensitization to the hapten diphenylcyclopropenone (DPC). The receptors originated from a woman aged 45-60 years with alopecia areata. Some clones in this sample may be carry-over from other donors' samples. Each CDR3 is given with its conserved first and last residue. A D gene is named only where the DNA matches it firmly. The size entry is marked missing in some rows and otherwise reads once, few, many or a size class.

d_gene: -
v_gene: TRBV10-1
len: 14
j_gene: TRBJ2-7
abundance: many
CDR3aa: CASSFSGYSYEQYF
CDR3nt: TGCGCCAGCAGCTTTTCGGGATACTCCTACGAGCAGTACTTC

d_gene: TRBD1
v_gene: TRBV4-1
len: 14
j_gene: TRBJ1-5
abundance: few
CDR3aa: CASSSDRVNQPQHF
CDR3nt: TGCGCCAGCAGCTCTGACAGGGTGAATCAGCCCCAGCATTTT

d_gene: -
v_gene: TRBV6-5
len: 14
j_gene: TRBJ2-2
abundance: few
CDR3aa: CASSPDGATGELFF
CDR3nt: TGTGCCAGCAGTCCCGACGGAGCGACCGGGGAGCTGTTTTTT

d_gene: -
v_gene: TRBV7-9
len: 13
j_gene: TRBJ1-3
abundance: few
CDR3aa: CASSLGTGNTIYF
CDR3nt: TGTGCCAGCAGCTTAGGTACTGGAAACACCATATATTTT

d_gene: TRBD2
v_gene: TRBV12-3/TRBV12-4
len: 15
j_gene: TRBJ2-2
abundance: few
CDR3aa: CASRPPAGVGGELFF
CDR3nt: TGTGCCAGCAGACCGCCCGCGGGGGTGGGCGGGGAGCTGTTTTTT

d_gene: TRBD2
v_gene: TRBV20-1
len: 15
j_gene: TRBJ2-3
abundance: few
CDR3aa: CSAREGTRITDTQYF
CDR3nt: TGCAGTGCTAGAGAAGGGACTAGGATCACAGATACGCAGTATTTT

d_gene: TRBD2
v_gene: TRBV27
len: 14
j_gene: TRBJ2-3
abundance: few
CDR3aa: CASSWGLATDTQYF
CDR3nt: TGTGCCAGCAGTTGGGGACTAGCAACAGATACGCAGTATTTT

d_gene: -
v_gene: TRBV11-2
len: 14
j_gene: TRBJ2-7
abundance: few
CDR3aa: CASSLSRSSYEQYF
CDR3nt: TGTGCCAGCAGCTTAAGCCGGAGCTCCTACGAGCAGTACTTC

d_gene: TRBD1
v_gene: TRBV18
len: 13
j_gene: TRBJ1-5
abundance: few
CDR3aa: CASSEGQNQPQHF
CDR3nt: TGTGCCAGCTCAGAGGGACAGAATCAGCCCCAGCATTTT

d_gene: TRBD1
v_gene: TRBV11-3
len: 15
j_gene: TRBJ2-7
abundance: -
CDR3aa: CASSPGQGTSYEQYF
CDR3nt: TGTGCCAGCAGCCCGGGACAGGGAACCTCCTACGAGCAGTACTTC

d_gene: -
v_gene: TRBV28
len: 12
j_gene: TRBJ2-7
abundance: few
CDR3aa: CATGGAASEQYF
CDR3nt: TGTGCCACCGGCGGGGCAGCTTCCGAGCAGTACTTC

d_gene: TRBD2
v_gene: TRBV29-1
len: 13
j_gene: TRBJ2-1
abundance: -
CDR3aa: CSAVAGGYNEQFF
CDR3nt: TGCAGCGCCGTAGCGGGAGGCTACAATGAGCAGTTCTTC

d_gene: -
v_gene: TRBV29-1
len: 11
j_gene: TRBJ2-3
abundance: many
CDR3aa: CSVPIGDTQYF
CDR3nt: TGCAGCGTGCCCATCGGGGATACGCAGTATTTT

d_gene: -
v_gene: TRBV7-9
len: 14
j_gene: TRBJ1-1
abundance: many
CDR3aa: CASSLVQGNTEAFF
CDR3nt: TGTGCCAGCAGCTTAGTTCAGGGGAACACTGAAGCTTTCTTT

d_gene: -
v_gene: TRBV5-1
len: 14
j_gene: TRBJ2-1
abundance: -
CDR3aa: CASSPSTSGNEQFF
CDR3nt: TGCGCCAGCAGCCCCTCGACAAGTGGCAATGAGCAGTTCTTC

d_gene: -
v_gene: TRBV20-1
len: 14
j_gene: TRBJ2-7
abundance: few
CDR3aa: CSARDGRTNYEQYF
CDR3nt: TGCAGTGCTAGAGATGGGCGGACCAACTACGAGCAGTACTTC

d_gene: TRBD2
v_gene: TRBV6-5
len: 15
j_gene: TRBJ2-1
abundance: few
CDR3aa: CASSYVVAGYNEQFF
CDR3nt: TGTGCCAGCAGTTACGTAGTAGCGGGGTACAATGAGCAGTTCTTC

d_gene: -
v_gene: TRBV10-1
len: 15
j_gene: TRBJ1-6
abundance: -
CDR3aa: CASSESSGYNSPLHF
CDR3nt: TGCGCCAGCAGTGAGTCATCCGGGTACAATTCACCCCTCCACTTT

d_gene: TRBD2
v_gene: TRBV28
len: 14
j_gene: TRBJ2-7
abundance: -
CDR3aa: CASRTSGRAYEQYF
CDR3nt: TGTGCCAGCAGAACTAGCGGGAGGGCCTACGAGCAGTACTTC

d_gene: -
v_gene: TRBV5-1
len: 15
j_gene: TRBJ2-7
abundance: -
CDR3aa: CASSLGSSTEYEQYF
CDR3nt: TGCGCCAGCAGCTTGGGTTCGTCCACTGAATACGAGCAGTACTTC

d_gene: TRBD2
v_gene: TRBV28
len: 15
j_gene: TRBJ2-1
abundance: -
CDR3aa: CASHLSSGRPNEQFF
CDR3nt: TGTGCCAGCCACCTCTCTAGCGGGAGGCCCAATGAGCAGTTCTTC

d_gene: -
v_gene: TRBV10-1
len: 13
j_gene: TRBJ2-2
abundance: many
CDR3aa: CASAGRNTGELFF
CDR3nt: TGCGCCAGCGCGGGGAGGAACACCGGGGAGCTGTTTTTT

d_gene: -
v_gene: TRBV28
len: 14
j_gene: TRBJ1-6
abundance: few
CDR3aa: CASSLNREGSPLHF
CDR3nt: TGTGCCAGCAGTCTAAACAGGGAAGGCTCACCCCTCCACTTT

d_gene: -
v_gene: TRBV12-3/TRBV12-4
len: 16
j_gene: TRBJ2-5
abundance: -
CDR3aa: CASSWRTAPTQETQYF
CDR3nt: TGTGCCAGCAGTTGGAGGACCGCGCCTACCCAAGAGACCCAGTACTTC

d_gene: TRBD1
v_gene: TRBV7-9
len: 13
j_gene: TRBJ2-7
abundance: many
CDR3aa: CASSRQGRYEQYF
CDR3nt: TGTGCCAGCAGCCGACAGGGTCGGTACGAGCAGTACTTC

d_gene: TRBD2
v_gene: TRBV20-1
len: 13
j_gene: TRBJ2-7
abundance: few
CDR3aa: CSANSGSSYEQYF
CDR3nt: TGCAGTGCTAATAGCGGGAGTTCCTACGAGCAGTACTTC

d_gene: -
v_gene: TRBV10-3
len: 14
j_gene: TRBJ1-5
abundance: few
CDR3aa: CAISESTGPQPQHF
CDR3nt: TGTGCCATCAGTGAGTCGACAGGACCTCAGCCCCAGCATTTT

d_gene: -
v_gene: TRBV20-1
len: 13
j_gene: TRBJ1-1
abundance: -
CDR3aa: CSARGTANTEAFF
CDR3nt: TGCAGTGCTAGAGGGACGGCGAACACTGAAGCTTTCTTT

d_gene: -
v_gene: TRBV11-2
len: 16
j_gene: TRBJ2-2
abundance: few
CDR3aa: CAWSGLAGKNSGELFF
CDR3nt: TGTGCCTGGAGTGGGTTGGCGGGTAAAAACTCCGGGGAGCTGTTTTTT